Sequencing of this T cell receptor (beta chain) was carried out in a study of chemoradiotherapy in HPV16-positive cancers. Clones were read by immunoSEQ multiplex PCR, and TCRdb kept only the in-frame ones, dropping some. Of about 10,000 clones in the sample, approximately 70% were seen once. The CDR3 sequence is 15 residues long. Germline values: CDR1 WNHNN, CDR2 SYGVQD (reference sequence). V gave up 9 bases and J gave up 1 base, with 18 bases separating them. This chain joins TRBV10-1 and TRBJ1-1, with TRBD1 as a possible D gene (5 bases). The origin of this receptor is a human donor with HPV-associated anogenital cancer. This specimen was taken from a patient who underwent chemoradiotherapy. The CDR3 coding sequence is TGCGCCAGTAGAACCCGGGACGTAAGGAACACTGAAGCTTTCTTT. Its translation is CASRTRDVRNTEAFF.